This T cell receptor (beta chain) appears in the sequencing data of a study of vaccination effects on CD4 cells after COVID-19. Findings of the study overall: By a late point after vaccination, infection- and vaccine-induced clones had shrunk markedly through clonal contraction.

Looked up from germline, CDR1 is SGHKS and CDR2 is YYEKEE (reference sequence). V lost 0 bases to trimming and J lost 3 bases, with 7 bases between them. The CDR3 contains 14 residues. ViraFEST expansion of antigen-specific CD4+ T cells with viral peptide pools preceded sequencing. Upon completion of 10 days in culture, CD4+ T cells were isolated. The study found no prior SARS-CoV-2 infection in the vaccine recipients, who tested negative for nucleocapsid antibodies. On day 3 and again on day 7, half the medium was replaced with IL-2 medium. Clones were sequenced by immunoSEQ multiplex PCR, and TCRdb holds only the in-frame ones, with some missing. Here the sample spans 70,000 to 75,000 clones, under 75% being singletons. In the case of this clone: Its target is not known.

This TCR derives from a human donor who received a COVID-19 vaccine. The V call is TRBV5-5, the J call TRBJ1-5; D remains ambiguous. Sequenced material: CD4+ T cells from PBMCs cultured with HCoV-OC43 spike peptides, taken before COVID-19 vaccination. Subset indicated: HCoV-OC43 spike overlapping peptide pool stimulation. The CDR3: CASSLAAANQPQHF. The CDR3 DNA sequence: TGTGCCAGCAGCTTGGCGGCCGCCAATCAGCCCCAGCATTTT.